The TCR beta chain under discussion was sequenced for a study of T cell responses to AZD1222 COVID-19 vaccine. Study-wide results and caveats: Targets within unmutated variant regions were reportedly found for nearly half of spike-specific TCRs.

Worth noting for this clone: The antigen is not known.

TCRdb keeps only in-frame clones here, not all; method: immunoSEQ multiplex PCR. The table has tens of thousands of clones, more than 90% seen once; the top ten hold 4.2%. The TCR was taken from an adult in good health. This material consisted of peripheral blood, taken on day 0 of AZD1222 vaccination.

CDR3 amino acids: CASRDREAGYTF. CDR3 nucleotides: TGCGCCAGCCGGGACAGGGAAGCGGGCTACACCTTC. V is TRBV5-1 and J is TRBJ1-2; 9 nucleotides line up with TRBD1. CDR1 is SGHRS and CDR2 is YFSETQ in the germline V gene. The length of the CDR3 is 12 residues. V was clipped by 7 bases and J by 8 bases; unmatched bases: 6.